The text below deals with one TCR beta chain. The antigen is not known. Primers for the PCR totalled 60 Vbeta and 13 Jbeta. Using immunoSEQ multiplex PCR, the repertoire was profiled, and TCRdb retains in-frame clones only, with some absent. The sample data list around 140,000 clones. This specimen comes from a study of cytomegalovirus exposure and HLA in healthy donors. About the research overall: HLA-typed donors were the source of about 85 million unique TCRs held in an early data release.

The germline V gene has CDR1 SEHNR and CDR2 FQNEAQ (reference sequence). The CDR3 loop spans 15 amino acids. The V segment lost 5 bases and the J segment 3 bases; nucleotides outside the gene matches: 7. General study results and limits: Available immune exposure information covered CMV serostatus only. For most TCR sequences rarity was the rule, although some public TCRs occurred in many donors.

The chain links TRBV7-9 to TRBJ1-2; 9 nucleotides line up with TRBD1. The sequencing sample was made of PBMCs. This clonotype originated in a male donor in good health and CMV-seronegative. The chain's CDR3 is CASSPGTGFYYGYTF. CDR3 coding DNA: TGTGCCAGCAGCCCCGGGACAGGGTTTTACTATGGCTACACCTTC.